The source of this T cell receptor (beta chain) is a study of low-dose radiotherapy and immunotherapy resistance in tumors. Study context: Each fraction given to Cohort 2 every two weeks delivered 1 Gy, and the total reached 13 Gy over 26 weeks.

Time point given: after trial treatment. Treatment denoted: LDRT plus nivolumab, ipilimumab, low-dose cyclophosphamide and aspirin (RACIN trial). Donors received a regimen that comprised nivolumab, ipilimumab, aspirin, low-dose cyclophosphamide and low-dose radiotherapy. Each patient who was eligible had an advanced solid tumor with no tumor-infiltrating lymphocytes. Trimming stripped 2 bases from V and 3 bases from J, with 14 bases between. The CDR3 has 15 amino acids. Germline V gene lookup returns CDR1 SGHVS and CDR2 FQNEAQ. Alpha and beta chains were covered, as first-strand cDNA relied on TRAV- and TRBV-specific primers. TCR amplification involved about 18 PCR cycles with a constant-region primer and V-primer adapter. After the mRNA was isolated, it was amplified using in vitro transcription. In TCRdb, the reads were re-called with MiXCR into one record per CDR3 protein. The sample shows 100,000 or so distinct CDR3 sequences, around 21% of them seen only once.

This clonotype was seen at least ten times. The chain couples TRBV7-8 to TRBJ2-7; a possible D gene is TRBD1 (6 bases). The origin of this receptor is a male donor with prostate cancer. The material sequenced was PBMCs, taken after low-dose radiotherapy plus immunotherapy. CDR3 in DNA: TGTGCCAGCAGCTTATTTGGGGTAGGGGGCTACGAGCAGTACTTC. Amino acid sequence: CASSLFGVGGYEQYF.